This passage covers 9 T cell receptor beta chains from one sample sequenced in a study of blood T cell repertoires in COVID-19. Libraries were prepared by immunoSEQ multiplex PCR; TCRdb keeps only in-frame clonotypes and omits some of them. The sample contains a few hundred thousand clones, about four fifths of which appear only once. Sequenced sample: PBMCs or T cells enriched from blood (not recorded which). These receptors all come from a man in his forties who had been exposed to COVID-19.

The V gene is TRBV29-1, the J gene TRBJ1-1; D uncertain. Between the trimmed V and J ends, which lost 5 bases and 7 bases, there was a span of 14 bases. CDR3 size: 12 residues. Germline V lookup: CDR1 SQVTM, CDR2 ANQGSEA. The CDR3 sequence: CSVPSRSLEAFF. The CDR3 DNA follows: TGCAGCGTTCCCTCCAGGTCGCTTGAAGCTTTCTTT.

As concerns this clone: One end of the junction varies from germline; a read error may be responsible. This rearrangement joins TRBV7-9 to TRBJ2-7; 7 nucleotides match TRBD1. There are 10 residues in the CDR3. Germline CDR1 reads SEHNR; CDR2 reads FQNEAQ (reference sequence). The CDR3 loop reads CASSLDRVNF. The DNA for the CDR3 is TGTGCCAGCAGCCTAGACAGGGTCAACTTC.

V is TRBV10-3 and J is TRBJ1-1, with D perhaps matching TRBD1 (6 bases). The ends were cut back, 0 bases at V and 7 bases at J, with 12 bases in the middle. Germline CDR1 ENHRY, CDR2 SYGVKD. This CDR3 contains 14 residues. CDR3 region: CAISESGTTDEAFF. CDR3 in DNA: TGTGCCATCAGTGAGTCGGGGACAACCGATGAAGCTTTCTTT.

The chain is built from TRBV12-3 or TRBV12-4 and TRBJ1-1, with 7 bases aligning to TRBD1. The CDR3 has 13 residues. Unmatched junction bases numbered 12, after V lost 6 bases and J lost 11 bases. DNA for the CDR3: TGTGCCAGCAGCCGGACAGGCCCTGCGCGGGCTTTCTTT. Amino acid sequence: CASSRTGPARAFF.

The rearrangement links TRBV5-4 to TRBJ2-7, with TRBD1 as a possible D gene (6 bases). Germline V lookup: CDR1 SGHNT, CDR2 YYREEE (reference sequence). With 2 bases removed from V and 2 bases from J, the gap between germline ends came to 11 bases. This CDR3 has 14 residues. CDR3 protein: CASSFYRAPYEQYF. As DNA, the CDR3 is TGTGCCAGCAGCTTTTACAGGGCCCCCTACGAGCAGTACTTC.

This clone was recorded only once. Possible read error: a much larger clone is one base away. V usage is TRBV11-2 and J usage is TRBJ2-7; TRBD1 matches at 8 bases. The germline gives CDR1 SGHAT, CDR2 FQNNGV. Trimming at V came to 6 bases and at J to 0 bases, leaving 4 bases not matched to a gene. CDR3 length: 14 amino acids. The CDR3 DNA reads as TGTGCCAGCAGTTCGGGACAGGCCTCCTACGAGCAGTACTTC. This sequence encodes CASSSGQASYEQYF. Based on the CDR3 plus reference TRBV11-2 and TRBJ2-7, the full variable domain is EAGVAQSPRYKIIEKRQSVAFWCNPISGHATLYWYQQILGQGPKLLIQFQNNGVVDDSQLPKDRFSAERLKGVDSTLKIQPAKLEDSAVYLCASSSGQASYEQYFGPGTRLTVT.

This clone was seen once. The V call is TRBV18, the J call TRBJ1-5; 11 positions agree with TRBD1. Germline loops: CDR1 KGHSH, CDR2 LQKENI. V lost 5 bases, J lost 2 bases, and 5 bases stayed unmatched. The CDR3 spans 16 residues. CDR3 amino acids: CASSDRTGGGNQPQHF. CDR3 nucleotides: TGTGCCAGCTCAGACCGGACAGGGGGCGGCAATCAGCCCCAGCATTTT.

The chain employs TRBV5-1 and TRBJ1-5; D call uncertain. V was pared by 0 bases and J by 5 bases, with 6 bases between. This CDR3 contains 13 residues. Per germline, CDR1 SGHRS and CDR2 YFSETQ. CDR3: CASSLVGDQPQHF. In DNA, the CDR3 is TGCGCCAGCAGCTTGGTCGGAGATCAGCCCCAGCATTTT.

Concerning this clone itself: The sample carries other DNA sequences with the same CDR3. This chain joins TRBV18 and TRBJ2-7; D remains unclear. In germline, CDR1 is KGHSH, CDR2 LQKENI. Trimming stripped 3 bases from V and 3 bases from J, with 9 bases between. This CDR3 spans 13 amino acids. CDR3 sequence: CASSPPSSYEQYF. The CDR3 region has the DNA TGTGCCAGCTCACCTCCCTCCAGCTACGAGCAGTACTTC.